These 14 T cell receptor beta chains were sequenced from one sample in a study of shared clonotypes between healthy human individuals. TCRdb's copy holds only in-frame clones and misses some; the assay was immunoSEQ multiplex PCR. Altogether fewer than 2.5 million clones are present, roughly 93% being singletons, with the ten largest covering 0.36%. Sequencing input: naive CD4+ T cells from PBMCs. The subset is: CD45RA+ positively selected. The source is a man aged 18 to 30 in good health. Some clones in this sample may be carry-over from other donors' samples.

This chain connects TRBV5-6 to TRBJ2-2; 10 nucleotides agree with TRBD2. Germline CDR1 SGHDT, CDR2 YYEEEE. The CDR3 sequence is 16 residues long. V was clipped by 6 bases and J by 2 bases; unmatched bases: 7. The CDR3 region has the DNA TGTGCCAGCAAGCGTTGGACTAGCGGCAACACCGGGGAGCTGTTTTTT. It is translated as CASKRWTSGNTGELFF.

Here the CDR3 DNA reads TGTGCCAGCTCAACTCGGGACGGGTTGTTTGGAAACACCATATATTTT. This gives the protein CASSTRDGLFGNTIYF. The chain links TRBV18 to TRBJ1-3, with a possible D match to TRBD1 (5 bases). The CDR3 runs 16 residues. CDR1 KGHSH and CDR2 LQKENI come from the germline V gene. V was trimmed by 5 bases and J by 3 bases, leaving 17 bases between them.

The CDR3 DNA follows: TGTGCCAGCAGAACGGGACAGGGGGCTTTCGGGGAGCTGTTTTTT. This gives the protein CASRTGQGAFGELFF. This chain joins TRBV28 and TRBJ2-2; 12 nucleotides agree with TRBD1. V shed 6 bases and J 7 bases; nucleotides not matched to a gene: 6. CDR1 is MDHEN and CDR2 is SYDVKM in the germline V gene. The CDR3 loop spans 15 amino acids.

The gene calls are TRBV28 and TRBJ2-3, with D possibly TRBD2 on 5 matching bases. Trimming removed 7 bases from V and 14 bases from J, with 19 bases in between. The CDR3 is 12 residues long. CDR1 and CDR2 from the germline V gene are MDHEN and SYDVKM. The CDR3 sequence: CASTGAELGPYF. CDR3 DNA sequence: TGTGCCAGCACTGGAGCGGAACTAGGGCCGTATTTT.

The chain carries TRBV6-5 and TRBJ2-6, with D tentatively TRBD1 (6 bases). The CDR3 totals 15 residues. Trimming took 7 bases from V and 2 from J, leaving 12 bases between them. Germline loops: CDR1 MNHEY, CDR2 SVGAGI. CDR3 protein: CASKPGQAGANVLTF. The CDR3 DNA is TGTGCCAGCAAACCGGGACAAGCTGGGGCCAACGTCCTGACTTTC.

The genes are TRBV6-1 and TRBJ2-1, with 10 positions matching TRBD1. J gave up 7 bases and V 2 bases, and 8 bases lay outside the gene matches. The CDR3 sequence is 16 residues long. CDR1 MNHNS and CDR2 SASEGT come from the germline V gene. In DNA form, the CDR3 reads TGTGCCAGCAGTGAATTCCGAGACAGGGGGCGGAATGAGCAGTTCTTC. It specifies CASSEFRDRGRNEQFF.

Of note for this clone: The sample has other DNA sequences that encode this CDR3 too. This chain joins TRBV9 and TRBJ1-4; 10 positions match TRBD1. Looked up from germline, CDR1 is SGDLS and CDR2 is YYNGEE. Trimming at V came to 3 bases and at J to 7 bases, leaving 6 bases not matched to a gene. The CDR3 runs to 15 residues. The CDR3 DNA is TGTGCCAGCAGCGCCGACAGGGGGCGCGGTGAAAAACTGTTTTTT. Translating it yields CASSADRGRGEKLFF. The whole variable domain, remainder taken from reference TRBV9 and TRBJ1-4, is DSGVTQTPKHLITATGQRVTLRCSPRSGDLSVYWYQQSLDQGLQFLIQYYNGEERAKGNILERFSAQQFPDLHSELNLSSLELGDSALYFCASSADRGRGEKLFFGSGTQLSVL.

The chain couples TRBV28 to TRBJ2-5; tentative D call: TRBD1 (5 bases). Trimming removed 4 bases from V and 5 bases from J, with 11 bases in between. CDR1 and CDR2 (germline): MDHEN, SYDVKM. The CDR3 is 13 amino acids. CDR3: CASSYPGSETQYF. CDR3 in DNA: TGTGCCAGCAGTTACCCAGGGTCCGAGACCCAGTACTTC.

The V gene is TRBV18, the J gene TRBJ2-1; TRBD2 matches at 7 bases. Germline CDR1 is KGHSH and CDR2 is LQKENI. This CDR3 has 16 residues. With V trimmed by 6 bases and J by 9 bases, 17 bases remained unmatched. CDR3 bases: TGTGCCAGCTCCCCTCCCGCTAGCGGCCCCACGGGTGAGCAGTTCTTC. It yields the protein CASSPPASGPTGEQFF.

This sequence joins TRBV28 and TRBJ1-1, with D perhaps TRBD1 (5 bases). CDR1 is MDHEN and CDR2 is SYDVKM in the germline V gene. V lost 2 bases to trimming and J lost 4 bases, with 14 bases between them. This CDR3 contains 15 residues. The CDR3 region is CASSLLGVLGTEAFF. The CDR3 DNA sequence: TGTGCCAGCAGTTTACTGGGGGTCTTAGGCACTGAAGCTTTCTTT.

The chain uses TRBV30 and TRBJ2-1; 13 bases map to TRBD2. Unmatched junction bases numbered 8, after V lost 7 bases and J lost 5 bases. Germline V CDR1 and CDR2: GTSNPN, SVGIG (reference sequence). CDR3 length: 15 amino acids. CDR3 region: CAFTSGRALHNEQFF. In DNA form, the CDR3 reads TGTGCCTTTACTAGCGGGAGGGCCCTCCACAATGAGCAGTTCTTC.

Comments on this clone: This specimen includes other DNA sequences encoding the same CDR3. V gene TRBV18 combines with J gene TRBJ2-5, with 7 bases identical to TRBD1. Germline loops: CDR1 KGHSH, CDR2 LQKENI. The CDR3 has 13 amino acids. The V and J ends lost 3 bases and 5 bases, in that order; junction bases with no gene match: 3. The DNA for the CDR3 is TGTGCCAGCTCACCCACAGGGGAGGAGACCCAGTACTTC. Protein product: CASSPTGEETQYF. The full variable domain, with the rest looked up from reference TRBV18 and TRBJ2-5, is NAGVMQNPRHLVRRRGQEARLRCSPMKGHSHVYWYRQLPEEGLKFMVYLQKENIIDESGMPKERFSAEFPKEGPSILRIQQVVRGDSAAYFCASSPTGEETQYFGPGTRLLVL.

This chain links TRBV5-1 with TRBJ2-3; a possible D gene is TRBD1 (6 bases). V was trimmed by 0 bases and J by 2 bases, leaving 16 bases between them. This CDR3 contains 17 residues. The germline CDR1 and CDR2 sequences are SGHRS and YFSETQ. The CDR3 DNA sequence: TGCGCCAGCAGCTTGGTTACAGGGATTAGGGACACAGATACGCAGTATTTT. It is translated as CASSLVTGIRDTDTQYF.

The chain couples TRBV18 to TRBJ2-3; a possible D gene is TRBD2 (5 bases). Looked up from germline, CDR1 is KGHSH and CDR2 is LQKENI. V lost 3 bases to trimming and J lost 4 bases, with 17 bases between them. This CDR3 has 16 amino acids. The CDR3 spells CASSPPRGPMADTQYF. CDR3 nucleotides: TGTGCCAGCTCACCCCCAAGAGGGCCGATGGCAGATACGCAGTATTTT.